This TCR beta chain appears in the sequencing data of a study of blood T cell repertoires in COVID-19. Study-level background: Collection of acute and convalescent COVID-19 samples took place in the United States, Italy and Spain. Sample material is recorded as cDNA or gDNA derived from T cells, B-cell-depleted T cells, or PBMCs.

This CDR3 has 17 residues. V lost 2 bases, J lost 1 base, and 16 bases lay in between. Original methodology: Reference gene primer amplification in the assay estimated nucleated cell counts. Generated by immunoSEQ multiplex PCR, the TCRdb table keeps only in-frame clones and is missing some. That table gives V, J and clone size, and the DNA gave D and trimming. The sample lists 120,000 to 150,000 clones; 85% to 90% were seen once. V usage is TRBV23-1 and J usage is TRBJ2-3; weak D call: TRBD1 (6 bases). TRBV23-1 belongs to the ORF category, with a function that is uncertain. The receptor was isolated from a man aged 45-65 years who had recovered from COVID-19. Sequenced sample: peripheral blood. In DNA, the CDR3 is TGCGCCAGCAGTCAAAGGACAGTGTCTGGGGGCACAGATACGCAGTATTTT. Encoded protein: CASSQRTVSGGTDTQYF.